The text below deals with one T cell receptor (beta chain). Its cognate antigen is unknown. The DNA input per sorted-subset replicate PCR was 200 to 250 ng, corresponding to some 27,000 T cell genomes. The repertoire was sequenced with immunoSEQ multiplex PCR; TCRdb's copy has only in-frame clones and lacks some. The sample shows about 2.1 million clones, about 93% of them seen only once. These data belong to a study of shared clonotypes between healthy human individuals. Study-wide results and caveats: Generally, estimated richness proved larger in naive subsets than it did in memory subsets.

Naive CD8 populations comprised CD45RO-negative cells positively selected for CCR7, excluding terminally differentiated effector memory CD45RA+ cells. This TCR derives from a man aged 18 to 30 in good health. Some clones in this sample may be carry-over from other donors' samples. Sequencing input: naive CD8+ T cells from PBMCs.

Written as DNA, the CDR3 is TGTGCCAGCAGCCCTCCTTCTTGGACAGAGTACACCGGGGAGCTGTTTTTT. Its translation: CASSPPSWTEYTGELFF. This chain links TRBV9 with TRBJ2-2, with D possibly being TRBD1 (6 bases). V was shortened by 4 bases and J by 3 bases, with 19 bases between the two germline ends. The CDR3 consists of 17 residues. Germline loops: CDR1 SGDLS, CDR2 YYNGEE. Together with reference TRBV9 and TRBJ2-2, the CDR3 gives the full variable domain: DSGVTQTPKHLITATGQRVTLRCSPRSGDLSVYWYQQSLDQGLQFLIQYYNGEERAKGNILERFSAQQFPDLHSELNLSSLELGDSALYFCASSPPSWTEYTGELFFGEGSRLTVL.